A single sample gave rise to the 10 T cell receptor beta chains below, sequenced in a study of blood T cell repertoires in COVID-19. Repertoires were generated with immunoSEQ multiplex PCR, while TCRdb's copy carries only in-frame clones and drops some. The sample consists of 300,000 to 400,000 clones, 65% to 90% of them appearing once. Material for sequencing was peripheral blood. The receptors originated from a human donor in a cohort sampled during active COVID-19.

This rearrangement joins TRBV5-5 to TRBJ2-3; TRBD1 matches at 10 bases. CDR1 SGHKS and CDR2 YYEKEE come from the germline V gene (reference sequence). The CDR3 spans 15 residues. V gave up 0 bases and J gave up 5 bases; unmatched junction bases: 3. Written as DNA, the CDR3 is TGTGCCAGCAGCTTGGCGGGACAGGGGATAGATACGCAGTATTTT. It codes for CASSLAGQGIDTQYF.

V and J are TRBV6-5 and TRBJ2-4; D is ambiguous. The CDR3 is 10 residues long. Per germline, CDR1 MNHEY and CDR2 SVGAGI. V was clipped by 8 bases and J by 8 bases, with 7 bases between them. The CDR3 coding sequence is TGTGCCAGCCATGAGGACATTCAGTACTTC. Amino acid sequence: CASHEDIQYF.

The chain carries TRBV25-1 and TRBJ1-1, with 7 bases lining up with TRBD1. Per germline, CDR1 MGHDK and CDR2 SYGVNS. V lost 1 base to trimming and J lost 3 bases; unmatched junction nucleotides: 11. The CDR3 consists of 17 residues. CDR3: CASSEFPYRQGYTEAFF. CDR3 DNA sequence: TGTGCCAGCAGTGAATTCCCTTACCGACAGGGCTACACTGAAGCTTTCTTT.

The gene calls are TRBV9 and TRBJ1-1, with D possibly being TRBD1 (5 bases). The V end was cut by 3 bases, the J end by 0 bases, with 15 bases between. The length of the CDR3 is 16 residues. Per the germline V gene, CDR1 is SGDLS and CDR2 is YYNGEE. CDR3 coding DNA: TGTGCCAGCAGCGGAGACGGACATTCCCTGAACACTGAAGCTTTCTTT. This translates into CASSGDGHSLNTEAFF.

In nucleotides, the CDR3 is TGTGCCATCCCCCTCAGGGCTGGAAACACCATATATTTT. This encodes CAIPLRAGNTIYF. V is TRBV7-9 and J is TRBJ1-3, with D tentatively TRBD1 (5 bases). CDR1 and CDR2 (germline): SEHNR, FQNEAQ (reference sequence). The CDR3 consists of 13 residues. Trimming stripped 10 bases from V and 2 bases from J, with 12 bases between.

V is TRBV27 and J is TRBJ2-3, with 10 positions matching TRBD2. This CDR3 region has 17 residues. Trimming cost V 3 bases and J 5 bases; bases outside gene matches: 11. Germline CDR1 and CDR2: MNHEY and SMNVEV (reference sequence). CDR3 nucleotide sequence: TGTGCCAGCAGTTTGGGGGGGGCTAGCGGGGGACAAGATACGCAGTATTTT. It specifies CASSLGGASGGQDTQYF.

J is TRBJ2-1 and V is TRBV27; the match to TRBD1 covers 7 bases. V shed 10 bases and J 2 bases; nucleotides not matched to a gene: 11. This CDR3 has 15 amino acids. Germline CDR1 reads MNHEY; CDR2 reads SMNVEV (reference sequence). The CDR3 DNA reads TGTGCCACAGGGCAAGACAGGGCTCCCTACAATGAGCAGTTCTTC. Encoded protein: CATGQDRAPYNEQFF.

The table lists this clone with a count of one. The V and J genes are TRBV7-9 and TRBJ1-2; D unclear. In germline, CDR1 is SEHNR, CDR2 FQNEAQ (reference sequence). V lost 1 base and J 6 bases, leaving 9 bases between the germline ends. The CDR3 covers 13 residues. CDR3 amino acids: CASSLGSVDGYTF. The CDR3 bases are TGTGCCAGCAGCTTAGGGTCGGTGGATGGCTACACCTTC.

The gene calls are TRBV30 and TRBJ1-5; weak D call: TRBD1 (6 bases). The CDR3 is 12 residues long. The germline gives CDR1 GTSNPN, CDR2 SVGIG (reference sequence). With 7 bases removed from V and 5 bases from J, the gap between germline ends came to 12 bases. The CDR3 loop is CAFSRGDQPQHF. The CDR3 bases are TGTGCCTTTAGCAGGGGCGATCAGCCCCAGCATTTT.

The J gene is TRBJ1-2, the V gene TRBV30, with TRBD1 matching 8 bases. The CDR3 consists of 12 residues. V dropped 2 bases and J dropped 8; count of bases not matched to a gene: 4. CDR1 is GTSNPN and CDR2 is SVGIG in the germline V gene (reference sequence). The CDR3 region is CAWSTDRGGYTF. CDR3 sequence (DNA): TGTGCCTGGAGTACCGACAGGGGCGGCTACACCTTC.